Listed here are 24 T cell receptor beta chains from one sample, sequenced in a study of blood T cell repertoires in COVID-19. Data came from immunoSEQ multiplex PCR; TCRdb stores just in-frame clones and leaves some out. The sample lists some 140,000 clones, 65% to 90% occurring once. Input material: peripheral blood. These receptors were collected from a woman aged 60-70 years with COVID-19, enrolled during active disease.

Relative to its sample, this clone is medium-sized. The chain couples TRBV11-2 to TRBJ1-1, with D uncertain. V was cut by 1 base and J by 5 bases, with 14 bases left in between. Germline values: CDR1 SGHAT, CDR2 FQNNGV. The CDR3 extends over 15 amino acids. This CDR3 reads CASSLAPTARTEAFF. The CDR3 DNA is TGTGCCAGCAGCTTAGCCCCAACTGCGAGGACTGAAGCTTTCTTT.

The CDR3 DNA reads TGTGCCAGCAGTTTCCACTATAGCTATGGCTACACCTTC. Protein sequence: CASSFHYSYGYTF. V usage is TRBV27 and J usage is TRBJ1-2, with no clear D. V gave up 3 bases and J gave up 4 bases, with 9 bases separating them. The CDR3 totals 13 residues. Germline V CDR1 and CDR2: MNHEY, SMNVEV (reference sequence).

V gene TRBV18 combines with J gene TRBJ1-4; D possibly corresponds to TRBD1 (5 bases). The CDR3 totals 15 residues. V lost 4 bases and J lost 4, with 13 bases in between. From germline, CDR1 is KGHSH and CDR2 LQKENI. This CDR3 is CASSRQSTGNEKLFF. The CDR3 region has the DNA TGTGCCAGCTCACGACAGTCTACGGGTAATGAAAAACTGTTTTTT.

This clone has just a few counts. This chain joins TRBV15 and TRBJ2-7; TRBD1 agrees at 8 bases. The germline gives CDR1 LNHNV, CDR2 YYDKDF (reference sequence). V trimming: 5 bases; J trimming: 5 bases; junction bases outside the gene matches: 11. This CDR3 has 15 amino acids. Written as DNA, the CDR3 is TGTGCCACCAGCTTAGACAGGGGAAGAGGGAACGAGCAGTACTTC. As protein: CATSLDRGRGNEQYF.

The genes are TRBV7-9 and TRBJ1-2; the match to TRBD1 covers 8 bases. The germline CDR1 and CDR2 sequences are SEHNR and FQNEAQ (reference sequence). The CDR3 runs 15 residues. V gave up 4 bases and J gave up 4 bases; unmatched junction bases: 8. The CDR3, as DNA: TGTGCCAGCAGCTCCCCGGGACAGGTGTTCTATGGCTACACCTTC. Amino acid sequence: CASSSPGQVFYGYTF.

This rearrangement joins TRBV29-1 to TRBJ2-2; TRBD1 matches at 9 bases. The CDR3 totals 15 residues. The V gene end was trimmed by 5 bases and the J gene end by 3 bases; junction bases not matched to a gene: 7. Looked up from germline, CDR1 is SQVTM and CDR2 is ANQGSEA. The CDR3 protein is CSVFPGTGYTGELFF. The CDR3 nucleotides read TGCAGCGTTTTCCCCGGGACAGGGTACACCGGGGAGCTGTTTTTT.

This clone was observed once. V usage is TRBV19 and J usage is TRBJ2-1; 8 bases map to TRBD2. Germline CDR1 reads LNHDA; CDR2 reads SQIVND (reference sequence). The CDR3 runs 14 residues. Losses at the gene ends were 5 bases for V and 8 bases for J; bases not matched to a gene: 8. The CDR3 reads CASSPRTSLYEQFF. The CDR3 DNA follows: TGTGCCAGTAGTCCCAGGACTAGCCTCTATGAGCAGTTCTTC.

This clone showed up just a few times. The gene calls are TRBV2 and TRBJ1-3; 7 bases match TRBD1. The germline V gene has CDR1 SNHLY and CDR2 FYNNEI. This CDR3 comprises 15 residues. J gave up 0 bases and V 7 bases, and 6 bases lay outside the gene matches. For the CDR3, the DNA is TGTGCCAGCAAGTCAACAGGGGCCTCTGGAAACACCATATATTTT. Its protein product is CASKSTGASGNTIYF.

The chain has TRBV29-1 and TRBJ1-1; D unresolved. This CDR3 is 11 amino acids long. Trimming left V 7 bases short and J 2 bases short, with 8 bases between. Germline CDR1 reads SQVTM; CDR2 reads ANQGSEA. As DNA, the CDR3 is TGCAGCGGGGCTGTAAACACTGAAGCTTTCTTT. Translated, it gives CSGAVNTEAFF.

The gene calls are TRBV25-1 and TRBJ1-2, with a tentative D call TRBD1 (5 bases). V lost 5 bases and J 8 bases, leaving 18 bases between the germline ends. This CDR3 is built from 14 residues. Germline V gene sequence: CDR1 MGHDK, CDR2 SYGVNS. The CDR3 DNA follows: TGTGCCAGCAGTAACGGACACCCTGTTTACGGCTACACCTTC. As protein: CASSNGHPVYGYTF.

V is TRBV6-6 and J is TRBJ1-2; no clear D gene. Germline V lookup: CDR1 MNHNY, CDR2 SVGAGI (reference sequence). The ends were cut back, 5 bases at V and 6 bases at J, with 7 bases in the middle. This CDR3 has 11 amino acids. The CDR3: CASSVLNGYTF. The CDR3 coding sequence is TGTGCCAGCAGTGTATTAAATGGCTACACCTTC.

The V gene is TRBV5-5, the J gene TRBJ1-5, with D tentatively TRBD1 (5 bases). Deletions cut 2 bases from V and 2 bases from J, with 8 bases between. The V gene's germline CDR1 is SGHKS and CDR2 YYEKEE (reference sequence). The CDR3 covers 14 residues. DNA of the CDR3: TGTGCCAGCAGCTTTACGGGGGGCAATCAGCCCCAGCATTTT. This codes for CASSFTGGNQPQHF.

The chain carries TRBV3-1 (or the pseudogene TRBV3-2) and TRBJ1-3; D is uncertain. Looked up from germline, CDR1 is LGHDT and CDR2 is YNNKEL (reference sequence). The CDR3 totals 14 residues. Between the trimmed V and J ends, which lost 2 bases and 2 bases, there was a span of 7 bases. The CDR3 nucleotides are TGTGCCAGCAGCCAATCGGTGGCTGGAAACACCATATATTTT. Residues: CASSQSVAGNTIYF.

This clone was recorded only once. The chain has TRBV4-1 and TRBJ1-4, with D possibly matching TRBD1 (6 bases). In germline, CDR1 is MGHRA, CDR2 YSYEKL. The CDR3 runs 16 residues. V lost 1 base and J 1 base, leaving 10 bases between the germline ends. The CDR3 sequence: CASSQGGHLTNEKLFF. CDR3 DNA sequence: TGCGCCAGCAGCCAAGGGGGACACCTAACTAATGAAAAACTGTTTTTT.

V gene TRBV11-3 combines with J gene TRBJ1-5; 7 nucleotides match TRBD1. Trimming removed 5 bases from V and 0 bases from J; junction bases left unmatched: 10. Germline CDR1 and CDR2: SGHNT and YENEEA. The CDR3 is 17 amino acids. The CDR3 bases are TGTGCCAGCAGCCGGGACAGAGCCATCTATAGCAATCAGCCCCAGCATTTT. It specifies CASSRDRAIYSNQPQHF.

This clone occurred once. The CDR3 region is CASSEGERPRGNSPLHF. DNA of the CDR3: TGTGCCAGCAGTGAAGGAGAACGACCTAGAGGGAATTCACCCCTCCACTTT. The chain is built from TRBV25-1 and TRBJ1-6; D is unclear. The germline CDR1 and CDR2 sequences are MGHDK and SYGVNS. V was clipped by 2 bases and J by 7 bases, with 18 bases between them. The CDR3 spans 17 residues.

This chain's CDR3 is CASSPRQGSFADTQYF. CDR3 sequence (DNA): TGCGCCAGCAGCCCGAGACAGGGTTCGTTTGCAGATACGCAGTATTTT. V usage is TRBV5-1 and J usage is TRBJ2-3; TRBD1 agrees at 7 bases. V trimming: 4 bases; J trimming: 4 bases; junction bases outside the gene matches: 12. The CDR3 loop spans 16 amino acids. Germline CDR1 is SGHRS and CDR2 is YFSETQ. Full variable domain (missing parts from reference TRBV5-1 and TRBJ2-3): KAGVTQTPRYLIKTRGQQVTLSCSPISGHRSVSWYQQTPGQGLQFLFEYFSETQRNKGNFPGRFSGRQFSNSRSEMNVSTLELGDSALYLCASSPRQGSFADTQYFGPGTRLTVL.

This clone was detected only a few times. V usage is TRBV15 and J usage is TRBJ1-2; 7 nucleotides match TRBD1. The CDR3 contains 13 residues. V lost 5 bases and J lost 5; bases outside the gene matches: 5. Germline V CDR1 and CDR2: LNHNV, YYDKDF (reference sequence). The CDR3 DNA follows: TGTGCCACCAGCCGGGACAGTTGGTATGGCTACACCTTC. Protein: CATSRDSWYGYTF.

This chain links TRBV3-1 (or the pseudogene TRBV3-2) with TRBJ1-2, with TRBD1 matching over 8 bases. This CDR3 contains 16 residues. J lost 3 bases, V lost 1 base, and 7 bases had no gene match. The germline V gene has CDR1 LGHDT and CDR2 YNNKEL (reference sequence). The DNA for the CDR3 is TGTGCCAGCAGCCAAGTCGTGACAGGGGTTGACTATGGCTACACCTTC. Translating gives CASSQVVTGVDYGYTF.

The gene calls are TRBV4-1 and TRBJ1-1; 8 nucleotides align to TRBD1. CDR3 size: 11 residues. V was clipped by 6 bases and J by 10 bases; unmatched bases: 4. Germline CDR1 MGHRA, CDR2 YSYEKL. CDR3 bases: TGCGCCAGCAGTGGAGGACAGGGAGCTTTCTTT. Translation: CASSGGQGAFF.

V usage is TRBV5-1 and J usage is TRBJ2-5, with no clear D. CDR1 is SGHRS and CDR2 is YFSETQ in the germline V gene. Trimming left V 2 bases short and J 2 bases short, with 7 bases between. The CDR3 runs to 13 residues. The CDR3 region is CASSFPLQETQYF. The CDR3 DNA reads as TGCGCCAGCAGCTTCCCACTGCAAGAGACCCAGTACTTC. Looking up the rest from reference TRBV5-1 and TRBJ2-5 gives the full variable domain: KAGVTQTPRYLIKTRGQQVTLSCSPISGHRSVSWYQQTPGQGLQFLFEYFSETQRNKGNFPGRFSGRQFSNSRSEMNVSTLELGDSALYLCASSFPLQETQYFGPGTRLLVL.

V gene TRBV18 combines with J gene TRBJ2-2; D uncertain. The V end was cut by 3 bases, the J end by 0 bases, with 2 bases between. The germline gives CDR1 KGHSH, CDR2 LQKENI. This CDR3 spans 13 amino acids. The CDR3 loop reads CASSPANTGELFF. CDR3 DNA sequence: TGTGCCAGCTCACCCGCGAACACCGGGGAGCTGTTTTTT.

In DNA, the CDR3 is TGTGCCAGCAGCTTAGCGGGGGGTCCTAACTCCGGGGAGCTGTTTTTT. As protein: CASSLAGGPNSGELFF. The J gene is TRBJ2-2, the V gene TRBV11-2; the match to TRBD2 covers 7 bases. Germline CDR1 is SGHAT and CDR2 is FQNNGV. V lost 1 base, J lost 6 bases, and 8 bases stayed unmatched. The CDR3 is 16 residues long.

The chain recombines TRBV9 with TRBJ1-1, with D perhaps matching TRBD1 (5 bases). This CDR3 comprises 15 residues. Trimming took off 2 bases at V and 6 bases at J, with 17 bases between the two ends. Germline V CDR1 and CDR2: SGDLS, YYNGEE. In DNA, the CDR3 is TGTGCCAGCAGCGTTGTGAGCGGGGTCAGGGCTGAAGCTTTCTTT. It codes for CASSVVSGVRAEAFF.